Following are 15 T cell receptor beta chains from one sample sequenced in a study of breast tumors, draining lymph nodes, adjacent tissues. Axillary draining lymph nodes of breast cancer patients supplied the node samples. TCRdb independently ran MiXCR on the multiplex PCR reads; one entry per CDR3 protein. This table has about 180,000 distinct CDR3 sequences, 25% to 40% appearing once. Sequencing input: axillary lymph node tissue. The source is a female donor with breast cancer. Some clones in this sample may be carry-over from other donors' samples.

V usage is TRBV28 and J usage is TRBJ1-2; the match to TRBD1 covers 7 bases. The germline CDR1 and CDR2 sequences are MDHEN and SYDVKM. With V trimmed by 8 bases and J by 5 bases, 14 bases remained unmatched. CDR3 length: 15 amino acids. This CDR3 is CASRDSELRGYGYTF. CDR3 in DNA: TGTGCCAGCCGGGACAGCGAATTAAGGGGTTATGGCTACACCTTC.

This clonotype was counted at least ten times. The rearrangement links TRBV13 to TRBJ1-2; D gene unclear. Trimming removed 2 bases from V and 6 bases from J, with 13 bases in between. The CDR3 length is 14 residues. Germline V gene data show CDR1 as PRHDT and CDR2 as FYEKMQ (reference sequence). The CDR3 is CASSLFQDVDGYTF. The CDR3 bases are TGTGCCAGCAGCTTATTCCAGGATGTGGATGGCTACACCTTC.

This chain joins TRBV6-5 and TRBJ1-5; TRBD1 is a possible D gene (5 bases). Trimming stripped 5 bases from V and 1 base from J, with 12 bases between. CDR1 is MNHEY and CDR2 is SVGAGI in the germline V gene. The CDR3 covers 15 residues. The DNA for the CDR3 is TGTGCCAGCAGTCATGCTGGGGGGAGCAATCAGCCCCAGCATTTT. Protein sequence: CASSHAGGSNQPQHF.

Details on this clonotype: At one of its ends the junction is not consistent with the germline gene, which may arise from a read error. J is TRBJ2-1 and V is TRBV29-1, with a possible D match to TRBD2 (6 bases). The CDR3 consists of 16 residues. Germline lookup yields CDR1 SQVTM and CDR2 ANQGSEA. CDR3 sequence: CSVGSMVVAAYDEQFF. The CDR3 DNA reads TGCAGCGTAGGTTCGATGGTGGTAGCGGCCTACGATGAGCAGTTCTTC.

This clonotype was seen many times. J is TRBJ1-2 and V is TRBV12-3 or TRBV12-4; 7 positions agree with TRBD1. J lost 4 bases, V lost 6 bases, and 8 bases had no gene match. The CDR3 is 14 residues long. The CDR3 DNA reads as TGTGCCAGCAGACGGGACAGAGGAATCTATGGCTACACCTTC. As protein: CASRRDRGIYGYTF.

There are many counts of this clonotype. The genes are TRBV7-9 and TRBJ1-2, with no clear D. CDR3 length: 13 amino acids. V was trimmed by 5 bases and J by 5 bases, leaving 12 bases between them. Germline V gene sequence: CDR1 SEHNR, CDR2 FQNEAQ (reference sequence). CDR3 coding DNA: TGTGCCAGCAGCACAGAGACGTATTATGGCTACACCTTC. Translation gives CASSTETYYGYTF.

Turning to this clonotype: A much larger clone is a single base away; this may be a read error. This sequence joins TRBV7-2 and TRBJ2-1; D may match TRBD1 or TRBD2 (5 bases each). The CDR3 consists of 13 residues. Per the germline V gene, CDR1 is SGHTA and CDR2 is FQGNSA. The CDR3 is CASSEGTYSEQFF. As DNA, the CDR3 is TGTGCCAGCAGCGAGGGGACCTACAGTGAGCAGTTCTTC.

The chain has TRBV10-1 and TRBJ1-4, with TRBD1 matching over 9 bases. The CDR3 length is 15 residues. Germline CDR1 WNHNN, CDR2 SYGVQD (reference sequence). J was trimmed by 8 bases and V by 3 bases; bases with no gene match: 7. CDR3 DNA sequence: TGCGCCAGCAGTGATACGGACAGGGGTGGCGAAAAACTGTTTTTT. Protein product: CASSDTDRGGEKLFF.

On this clonotype: Being one base from a much bigger clone, this may be a read error. J is TRBJ2-3 and V is TRBV12-3 or TRBV12-4; 8 bases fit TRBD1. The J segment lost 5 bases and the V segment lost 5 bases, leaving 6 bases of the junction unmatched. This CDR3 has 14 residues. CDR3 sequence reads: CASSNQGAKDTQYF. The CDR3 DNA reads TGTGCCAGCAGTAACCAGGGGGCGAAAGATACGCAGTATTTT.

The sample holds many counts of this clonotype. The J gene is TRBJ2-3, the V gene TRBV10-3, with TRBD2 matching over 9 bases. The CDR3 loop spans 16 amino acids. V was pared by 2 bases and J by 3 bases, with 6 bases of the junction left unmatched. CDR1 and CDR2 from the germline V gene are ENHRY and SYGVKD. CDR3 nucleotides: TGTGCCATCAGTGAGCCGAAGGCGGGGGGGACAGATACGCAGTATTTT. This encodes CAISEPKAGGTDTQYF.

In regard to this clonotype: The junction differs from germline at one of its ends, possibly a read error. As DNA, the CDR3 is TGTGCCAGCAGTCGGGACTTCGTCACCGGGGAGCTGTCTTTT. This codes for CASSRDFVTGELSF. This rearrangement joins TRBV6-6 to TRBJ2-2, with TRBD2 as a possible D gene (6 bases). The CDR3 sequence is 14 residues long. Germline values: CDR1 MNHNY, CDR2 SVGAGI (reference sequence).

This clonotype was counted at least ten times. This CDR3 is CASSPRDRVADTQYF. As DNA, the CDR3 is TGCGCCAGCAGCCCCCGGGACAGGGTGGCAGATACGCAGTATTTT. The chain is built from TRBV5-1 and TRBJ2-3, with 9 bases identical to TRBD1. CDR1 and CDR2 (germline): SGHRS, YFSETQ. Trimming cost V 4 bases and J 4 bases; bases outside gene matches: 7. The CDR3 runs to 15 residues.

This clonotype appeared many times. This chain connects TRBV6-1 to TRBJ2-7, with 7 positions matching TRBD1. Germline V gene data show CDR1 as MNHNS and CDR2 as SASEGT. Unmatched junction bases numbered 7, after V lost 2 bases and J lost 0 bases. The CDR3 runs 16 residues. As DNA, the CDR3 is TGTGCCAGCAGTGAACCTGGACAGGTTAGCTCCTACGAGCAGTACTTC. It codes for CASSEPGQVSSYEQYF.

The sample holds many counts of this clonotype. One base away lies a much larger clone, so this may be a sequencing read error. The chain carries TRBV5-6 and TRBJ1-2; D is ambiguous. The V gene lost 1 base and the J gene lost 7 bases, with 8 bases spanning the gap. Per the germline V gene, CDR1 is SGHDT and CDR2 is YYEEEE. The CDR3 totals 12 residues. CDR3 bases: TGTGCCAGCAGCTTGACAGTATCTGGCTACACCTTC. Residues: CASSLTVSGYTF. The complete variable domain, with remaining parts taken from reference TRBV5-6 and TRBJ1-2, reads DAGVTQSPTHLIKTRGQQVTLRCSPKSGHDTVSWYQQALGQGPQFIFQYYEEEERQRGNFPDRFSGHQFPNYSSELNVNALLLGDSALYLCASSLTVSGYTFGSGTRLTVV.

This chain joins TRBV12-3 or TRBV12-4 and TRBJ2-2; 7 nucleotides match TRBD1. The CDR3 extends over 14 amino acids. The J segment lost 3 bases and the V segment lost 8 bases, leaving 6 bases of the junction unmatched. CDR3 region: CASSATGHTGELFF. The CDR3 DNA sequence: TGTGCCAGCTCTGCGACAGGGCACACCGGGGAGCTGTTTTTT.